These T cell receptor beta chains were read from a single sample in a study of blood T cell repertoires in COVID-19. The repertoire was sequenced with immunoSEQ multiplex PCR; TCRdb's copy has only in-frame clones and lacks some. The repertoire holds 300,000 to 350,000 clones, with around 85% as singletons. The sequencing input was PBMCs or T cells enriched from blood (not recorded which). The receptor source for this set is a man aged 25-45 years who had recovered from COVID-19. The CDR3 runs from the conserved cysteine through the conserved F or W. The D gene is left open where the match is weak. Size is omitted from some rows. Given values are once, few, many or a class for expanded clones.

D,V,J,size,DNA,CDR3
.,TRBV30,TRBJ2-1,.,TGTGCCTGGAGTGTCCTCAATGAGCAGTTCTTC,CAWSVLNEQFF
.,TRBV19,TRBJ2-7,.,TGTGCCAGTAGTACGGGACAATCCTACGAGCAGTACTTC,CASSTGQSYEQYF
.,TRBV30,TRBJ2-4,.,TGTGCCTGGTCACAGGGTGGGAGCAAAAACATTCAGTACTTC,CAWSQGGSKNIQYF
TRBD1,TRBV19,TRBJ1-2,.,TGTGCCAGTAGTATAGGGACAGGGGACGGCTACACCTTC,CASSIGTGDGYTF
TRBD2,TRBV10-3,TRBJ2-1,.,TGTGCCATCAGTGATCCCTCGGGAGGGGCAACCTTCAATGAGCAGTTCTTC,CAISDPSGGATFNEQFF
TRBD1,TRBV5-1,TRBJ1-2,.,TGCGCCAGCAGCTTGGAAGCAGGGGGGTACTATGGCTACACCTTC,CASSLEAGGYYGYTF
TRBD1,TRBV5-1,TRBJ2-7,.,TGCGCCAGCAGCGAGGGACAGGGTCCGAGATGGGAGCAGTACTTC,CASSEGQGPRWEQYF
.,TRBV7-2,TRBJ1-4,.,TGTGCCAGCAGCTTAGCGTGGGGGCTTGCTGAAAAACTGTTTTTT,CASSLAWGLAEKLFF
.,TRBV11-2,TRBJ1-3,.,TGTGCCAGCAGCTCTACAGGCTACTCTGGAAACACCATATATTTT,CASSSTGYSGNTIYF
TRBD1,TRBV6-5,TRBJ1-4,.,TGTGCCAGCAGTAGGACAGGGCTCCAGGAAAAACTGTTTTTT,CASSRTGLQEKLFF
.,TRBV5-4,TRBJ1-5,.,TGTGCCAGCAGCATTGACAGCCGCGGGGCCCAGCATTTT,CASSIDSRGAQHF
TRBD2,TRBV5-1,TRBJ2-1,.,TGCGCCAGCAGCTTGGCTGCGGGGGGGCCCTATGAGCAGTTCTTC,CASSLAAGGPYEQFF
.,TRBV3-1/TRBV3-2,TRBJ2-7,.,TGTGCCAGCAGCCAAGAGATGGCAGCCCCCGGGTACGAGCAGTACTTC,CASSQEMAAPGYEQYF
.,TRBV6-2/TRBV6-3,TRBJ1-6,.,TGTGCCAGCAGTCCCGAATTCAACATTTCACCCCTCCACTTT,CASSPEFNISPLHF
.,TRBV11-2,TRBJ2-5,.,TGTGCCAGCAGCTACCGAACTCAGACCCAGTACTTC,CASSYRTQTQYF
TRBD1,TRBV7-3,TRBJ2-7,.,TGTGCCAGCAGCCTCTCCGGGACAGGCTACGAGCAGTACTTC,CASSLSGTGYEQYF
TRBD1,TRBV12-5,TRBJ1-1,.,TGTGCTAGTGGCCGTGGGACAGGAATGAACACTGAAGCTTTCTTT,CASGRGTGMNTEAFF
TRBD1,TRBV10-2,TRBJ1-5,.,TGCGCCAGCAGAGCCGACAGGGGGCCGAACAATCAGCCCCAGCATTTT,CASRADRGPNNQPQHF
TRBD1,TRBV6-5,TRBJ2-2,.,TGTGCCAGCAGGGGGACAGTTCTGACCGGGGAGCTGTTTTTT,CASRGTVLTGELFF
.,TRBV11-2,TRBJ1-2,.,TGTGCCAGCACTTCCCCCCTCGATGGCTACACCTTC,CASTSPLDGYTF
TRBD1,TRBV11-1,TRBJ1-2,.,TGTGCCAGCAGCTGGGGACAGGGGGCCTATGGCTACACCTTC,CASSWGQGAYGYTF
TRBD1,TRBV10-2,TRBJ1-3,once,TGCGCCAGCAGTTCTAGACAGGGAGTTGGAAACACCATATATTTT,CASSSRQGVGNTIYF
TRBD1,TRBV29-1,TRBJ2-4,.,TGCAGCGTTTCTCCCGGGACAGGGCAAACCATTCAGTACTTC,CSVSPGTGQTIQYF